Included here is one T cell receptor beta chain sequence, with context. The antigen remains undetermined. Reverse transcription of all isolated RNA meant that expressed TCRB transcripts were sequenced. TCRdb's table, derived via immunoSEQ multiplex PCR, lists solely in-frame clones and lacks some. The repertoire holds hundreds of thousands of clones, around 9.3% seen once, with 0.95% to 1.1% in the top ten. Sorting of CD4+ naive, central memory, regulatory and stem cell-like memory cells was performed via CD45RO/CCR7/CD25/CD127/CD95/CD27. Populations obtained by sorting all exceeded 98% purity. The germline gives CDR1 MNHEY, CDR2 SVGAGI. The CDR3 has 14 amino acids. The V segment lost 8 bases and the J segment 9 bases; nucleotides outside the gene matches: 13. These data come from a study of beta chain features in type 1 diabetes. The study's findings and limits: People with Type 1 diabetes carried modestly yet significantly shorter TCRB CDR3s in all four CD4+ subsets.

The TCR sequence derives from a man aged 30 to 39 with type 1 diabetes. V gene TRBV6-5 combines with J gene TRBJ2-4, with 7 bases lining up with TRBD1. The sample was central memory CD4+ T cells from blood. The CDR3 DNA follows: TGTGCCAGCCTCCCTCCCGGGACAGACGGCATTCAGTACTTC. This encodes CASLPPGTDGIQYF.